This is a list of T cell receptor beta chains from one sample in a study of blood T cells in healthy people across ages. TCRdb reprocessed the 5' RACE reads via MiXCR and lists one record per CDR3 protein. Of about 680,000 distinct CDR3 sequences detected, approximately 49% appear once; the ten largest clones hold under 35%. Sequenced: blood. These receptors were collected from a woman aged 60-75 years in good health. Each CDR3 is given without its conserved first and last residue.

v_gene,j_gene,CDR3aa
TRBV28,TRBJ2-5,ASTLYAEETQY
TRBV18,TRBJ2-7,ASSPSGTGVPHEQY
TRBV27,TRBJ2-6,ASRMEGSGANVLT
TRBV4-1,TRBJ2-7,ASSPNLGTSGSYEQY
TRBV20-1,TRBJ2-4,SASARGLAKNIQY
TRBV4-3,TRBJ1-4,ASSQEVTIAAGEKLF
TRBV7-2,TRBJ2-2,ASSPGTSRTGELF
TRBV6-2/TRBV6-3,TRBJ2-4,ASSYGEKRIQY
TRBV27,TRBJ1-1,ASSVAGWGTEAF
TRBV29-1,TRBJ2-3,SVVPGGPNTQY
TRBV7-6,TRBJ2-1,ASSAGTTRGSNEQF
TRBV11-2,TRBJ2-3,ASSFPGGEGDTQY